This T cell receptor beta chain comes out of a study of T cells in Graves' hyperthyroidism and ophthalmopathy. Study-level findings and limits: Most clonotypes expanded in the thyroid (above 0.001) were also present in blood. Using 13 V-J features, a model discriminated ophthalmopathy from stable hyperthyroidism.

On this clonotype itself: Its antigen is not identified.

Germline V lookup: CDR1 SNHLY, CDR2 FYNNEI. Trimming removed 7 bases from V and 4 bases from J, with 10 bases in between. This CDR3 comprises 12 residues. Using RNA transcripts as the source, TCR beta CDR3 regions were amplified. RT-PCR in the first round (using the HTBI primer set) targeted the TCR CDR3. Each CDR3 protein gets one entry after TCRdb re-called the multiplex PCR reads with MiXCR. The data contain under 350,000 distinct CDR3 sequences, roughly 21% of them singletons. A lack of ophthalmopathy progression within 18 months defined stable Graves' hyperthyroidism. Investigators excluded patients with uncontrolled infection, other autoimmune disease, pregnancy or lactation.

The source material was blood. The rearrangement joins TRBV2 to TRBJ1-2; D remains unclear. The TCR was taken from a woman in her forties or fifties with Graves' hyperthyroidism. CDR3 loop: CASNNRIYGYTF. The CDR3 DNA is TGTGCCAGCAATAACCGTATCTATGGCTACACCTTC.